This T cell receptor beta chain was sequenced for a study of blood T cells in healthy people across ages. Study outcomes and limitations: CMV infection status of these donors was not known. Comparison with aged donors showed that long-lived donors had more naive CD4+ cells and higher diversity.

For this clonotype: No antigen is known for it.

The CDR3 extends over 13 amino acids. Germline values: CDR1 SGHDT, CDR2 YYEEEE. The V end lost 2 bases, the J end lost 10 bases, and 13 bases lay between the germline ends. For the second PCR, which ran for roughly 6 to 12 cycles, a sample-barcoded 5' primer and a J-beta primer mix were used. The yield of each sample was at least 2.5 million CDR3-containing paired-end reads. TCRdb recomputed calls from the 5' RACE reads with MiXCR, one row per CDR3 protein. The profile covers 650,000 to 1,000,000 distinct CDR3 sequences, with about 47% appearing a single time and 15% to 20% taken by the ten largest. The receptor's source is an elderly man in good health. The J gene is TRBJ2-1, the V gene TRBV5-6; either TRBD1 or TRBD2 may fit D (6 bases each). The sequencing input was blood. The CDR3 reads CASSFARGGEQFF. The CDR3 DNA reads TGTGCCAGCAGCTTCGCCAGGGGAGGCGAGCAGTTCTTC.